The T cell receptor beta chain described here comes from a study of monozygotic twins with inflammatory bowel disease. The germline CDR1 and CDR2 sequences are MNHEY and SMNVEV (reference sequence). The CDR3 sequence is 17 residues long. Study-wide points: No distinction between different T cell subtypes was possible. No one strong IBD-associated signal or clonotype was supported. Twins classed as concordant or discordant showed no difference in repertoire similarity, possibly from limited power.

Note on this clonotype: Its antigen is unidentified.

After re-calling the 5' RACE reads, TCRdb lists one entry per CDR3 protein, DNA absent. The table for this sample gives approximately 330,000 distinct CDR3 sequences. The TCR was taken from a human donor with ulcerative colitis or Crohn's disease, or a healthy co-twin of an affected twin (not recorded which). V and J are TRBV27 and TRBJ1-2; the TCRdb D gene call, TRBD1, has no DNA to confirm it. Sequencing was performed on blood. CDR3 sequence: CASSTTAPTGGEGGYTF.